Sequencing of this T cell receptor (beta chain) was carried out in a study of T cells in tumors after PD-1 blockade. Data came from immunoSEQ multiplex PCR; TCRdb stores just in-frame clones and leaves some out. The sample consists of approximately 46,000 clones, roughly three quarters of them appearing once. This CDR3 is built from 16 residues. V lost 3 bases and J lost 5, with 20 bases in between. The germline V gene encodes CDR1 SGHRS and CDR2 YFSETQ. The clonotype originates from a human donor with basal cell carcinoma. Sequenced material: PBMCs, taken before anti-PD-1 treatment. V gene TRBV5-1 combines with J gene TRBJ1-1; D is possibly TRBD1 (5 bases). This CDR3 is CASSSGSAVGGTEAFF. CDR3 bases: TGCGCCAGCAGCTCCGGTTCGGCTGTGGGGGGTACTGAAGCTTTCTTT.